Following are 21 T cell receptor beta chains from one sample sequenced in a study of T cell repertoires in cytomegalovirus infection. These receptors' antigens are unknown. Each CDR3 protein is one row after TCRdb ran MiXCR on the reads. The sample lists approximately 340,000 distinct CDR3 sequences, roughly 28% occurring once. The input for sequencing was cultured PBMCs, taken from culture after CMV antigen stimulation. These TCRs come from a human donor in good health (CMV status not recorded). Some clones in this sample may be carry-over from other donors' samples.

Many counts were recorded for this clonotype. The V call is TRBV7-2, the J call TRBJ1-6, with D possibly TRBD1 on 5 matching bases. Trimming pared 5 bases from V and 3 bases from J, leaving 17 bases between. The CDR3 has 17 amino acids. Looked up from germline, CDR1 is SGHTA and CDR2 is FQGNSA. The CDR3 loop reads CASSLGGGGSYNSPLHF. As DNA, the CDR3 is TGTGCCAGCAGCCTCGGCGGGGGTGGAAGCTATAATTCACCCCTCCACTTT.

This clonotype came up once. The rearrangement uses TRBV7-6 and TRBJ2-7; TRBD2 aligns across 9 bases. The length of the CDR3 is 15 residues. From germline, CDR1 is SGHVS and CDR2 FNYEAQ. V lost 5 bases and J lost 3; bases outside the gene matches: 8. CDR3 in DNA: TGTGCCAGCAGCCCAGGGACTAGCAAACTCTACGAGCAGTACTTC. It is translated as CASSPGTSKLYEQYF.

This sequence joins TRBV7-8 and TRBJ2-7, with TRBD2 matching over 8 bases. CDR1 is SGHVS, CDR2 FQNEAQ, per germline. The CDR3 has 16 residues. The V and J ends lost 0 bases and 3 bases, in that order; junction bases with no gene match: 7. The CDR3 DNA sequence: TGTGCCAGCAGCTTAGCCGGTAGCGGGGACCTCTACGAGCAGTACTTC. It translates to CASSLAGSGDLYEQYF.

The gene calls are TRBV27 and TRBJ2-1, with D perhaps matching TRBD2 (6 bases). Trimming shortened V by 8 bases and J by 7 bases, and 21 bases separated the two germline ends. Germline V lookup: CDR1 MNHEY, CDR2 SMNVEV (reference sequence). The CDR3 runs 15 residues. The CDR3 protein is CASYPAGGGRNEQFF. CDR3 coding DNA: TGTGCCAGCTATCCAGCGGGTGGAGGAAGGAATGAGCAGTTCTTC.

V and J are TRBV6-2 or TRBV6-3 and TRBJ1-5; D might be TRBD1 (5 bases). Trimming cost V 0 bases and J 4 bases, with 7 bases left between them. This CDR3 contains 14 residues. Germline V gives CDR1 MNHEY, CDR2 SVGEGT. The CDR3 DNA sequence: TGTGCCAGCAGTTACTCTCCAGGGAATCAGCCCCAGCATTTT. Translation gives CASSYSPGNQPQHF.

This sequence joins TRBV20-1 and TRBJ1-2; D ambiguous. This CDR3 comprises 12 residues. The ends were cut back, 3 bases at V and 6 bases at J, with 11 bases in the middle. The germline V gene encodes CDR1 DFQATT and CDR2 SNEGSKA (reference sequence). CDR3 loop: CSAREGPHGYTF. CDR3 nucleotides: TGCAGTGCTAGGGAGGGCCCCCATGGCTACACCTTC.

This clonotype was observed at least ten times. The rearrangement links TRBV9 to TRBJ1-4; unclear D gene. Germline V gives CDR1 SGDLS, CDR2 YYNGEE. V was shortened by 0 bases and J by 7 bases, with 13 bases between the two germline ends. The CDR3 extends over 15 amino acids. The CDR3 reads CASSVGEIGSEKLFF. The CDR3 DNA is TGTGCCAGCAGCGTAGGGGAGATTGGGAGTGAAAAACTGTTTTTT.

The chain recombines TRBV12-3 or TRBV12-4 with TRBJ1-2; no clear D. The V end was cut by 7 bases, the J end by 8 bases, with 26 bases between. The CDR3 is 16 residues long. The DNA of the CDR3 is TGTGCCAGCACGCATCACGCCCCCTCTGTCCTTACAGGCTACACCTTC. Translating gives CASTHHAPSVLTGYTF.

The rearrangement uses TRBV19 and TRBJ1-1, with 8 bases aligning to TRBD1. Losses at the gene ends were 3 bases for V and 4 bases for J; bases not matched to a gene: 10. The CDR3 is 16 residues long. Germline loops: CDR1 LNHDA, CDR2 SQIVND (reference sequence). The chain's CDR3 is CASSILRGQGSTEAFF. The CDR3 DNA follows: TGTGCCAGTAGTATCCTCAGGGGGCAGGGCAGCACTGAAGCTTTCTTT.

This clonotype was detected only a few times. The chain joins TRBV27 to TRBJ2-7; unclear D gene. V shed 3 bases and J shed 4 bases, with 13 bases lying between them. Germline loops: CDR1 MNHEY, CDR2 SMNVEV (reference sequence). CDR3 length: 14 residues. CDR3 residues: CASSFDQRGYEQYF. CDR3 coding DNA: TGTGCCAGCAGTTTCGATCAGCGAGGTTACGAGCAGTACTTC.

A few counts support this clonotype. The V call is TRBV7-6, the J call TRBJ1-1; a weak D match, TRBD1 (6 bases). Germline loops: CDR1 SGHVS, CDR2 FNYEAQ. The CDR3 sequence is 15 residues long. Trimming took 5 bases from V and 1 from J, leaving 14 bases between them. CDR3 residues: CASSPGGMKNTEAFF. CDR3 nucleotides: TGTGCCAGCAGCCCTGGGGGCATGAAGAACACTGAAGCTTTCTTT.

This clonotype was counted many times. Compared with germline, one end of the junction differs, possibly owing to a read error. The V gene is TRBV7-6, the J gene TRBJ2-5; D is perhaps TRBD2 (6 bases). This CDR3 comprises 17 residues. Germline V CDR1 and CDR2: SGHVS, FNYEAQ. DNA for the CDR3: TGTGCTAGCAGCTTCGCCCCATCAGGGAGGTCCCGAGAGACCCAGTACTTC. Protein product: CASSFAPSGRSRETQYF.

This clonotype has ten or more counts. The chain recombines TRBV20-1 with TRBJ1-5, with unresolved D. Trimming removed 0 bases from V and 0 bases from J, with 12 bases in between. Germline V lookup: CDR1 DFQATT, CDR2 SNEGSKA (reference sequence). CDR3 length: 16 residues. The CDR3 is CSARDPTGYSNQPQHF. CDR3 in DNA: TGCAGTGCTAGAGATCCGACGGGATATAGCAATCAGCCCCAGCATTTT.

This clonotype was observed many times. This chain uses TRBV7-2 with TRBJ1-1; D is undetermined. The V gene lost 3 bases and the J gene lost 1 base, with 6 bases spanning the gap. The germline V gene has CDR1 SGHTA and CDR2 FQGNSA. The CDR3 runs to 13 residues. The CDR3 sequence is CASSLEGNTEAFF. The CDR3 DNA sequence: TGTGCCAGCAGCTTGGAAGGGAACACTGAAGCTTTCTTT.

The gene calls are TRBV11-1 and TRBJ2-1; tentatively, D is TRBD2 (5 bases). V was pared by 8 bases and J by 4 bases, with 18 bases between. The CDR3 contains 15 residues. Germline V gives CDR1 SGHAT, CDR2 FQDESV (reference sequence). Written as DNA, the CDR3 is TGTGCCAGCGGCCATCCGGCGGAGGAATACAATGAGCAGTTCTTC. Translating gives CASGHPAEEYNEQFF.

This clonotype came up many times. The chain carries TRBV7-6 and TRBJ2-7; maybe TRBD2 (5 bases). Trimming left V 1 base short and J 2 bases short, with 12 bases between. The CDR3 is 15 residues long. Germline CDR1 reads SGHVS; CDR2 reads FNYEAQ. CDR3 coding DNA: TGTGCCAGCAGCTTAGAACTAGTCCCAACCTACGAGCAGTACTTC. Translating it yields CASSLELVPTYEQYF.

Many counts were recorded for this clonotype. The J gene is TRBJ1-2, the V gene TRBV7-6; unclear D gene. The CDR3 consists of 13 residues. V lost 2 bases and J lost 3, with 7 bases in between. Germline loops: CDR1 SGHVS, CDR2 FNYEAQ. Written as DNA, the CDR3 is TGTGCCAGCAGCTTAAGGGCAGACTATGGCTACACCTTC. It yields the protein CASSLRADYGYTF.

The CDR3 region is CASSRMDRTNSPLHF. The CDR3 DNA follows: TGTGCCAGCAGTAGAATGGACAGAACCAATTCACCCCTCCACTTT. The rearrangement links TRBV27 to TRBJ1-6; D is possibly TRBD1 (6 bases). The CDR3 runs to 15 residues. Looked up from germline, CDR1 is MNHEY and CDR2 is SMNVEV (reference sequence). V gave up 5 bases and J gave up 7 bases, with 15 bases separating them.

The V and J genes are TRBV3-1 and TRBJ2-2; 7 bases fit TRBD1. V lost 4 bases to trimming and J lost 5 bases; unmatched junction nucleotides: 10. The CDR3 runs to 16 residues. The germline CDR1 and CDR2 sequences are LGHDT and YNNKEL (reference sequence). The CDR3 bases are TGTGCCAGCAGCCCGACAGGAAGGGGGCTTACCGGGGAGCTGTTTTTT. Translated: CASSPTGRGLTGELFF.

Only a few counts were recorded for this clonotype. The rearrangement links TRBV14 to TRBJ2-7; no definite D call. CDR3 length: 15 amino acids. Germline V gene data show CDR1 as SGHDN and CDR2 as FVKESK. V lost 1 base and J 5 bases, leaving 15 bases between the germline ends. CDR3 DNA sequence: TGTGCCAGCAGCCAAGTCGAAGGGCTGAGGCACGAGCAGTACTTC. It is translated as CASSQVEGLRHEQYF. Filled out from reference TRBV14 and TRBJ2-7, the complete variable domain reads EAGVTQFPSHSVIEKGQTVTLRCDPISGHDNLYWYRRVMGKEIKFLLHFVKESKQDESGMPNNRFLAERTGGTYSTLKVQPAELEDSGVYFCASSQVEGLRHEQYFGPGTRLTVT.

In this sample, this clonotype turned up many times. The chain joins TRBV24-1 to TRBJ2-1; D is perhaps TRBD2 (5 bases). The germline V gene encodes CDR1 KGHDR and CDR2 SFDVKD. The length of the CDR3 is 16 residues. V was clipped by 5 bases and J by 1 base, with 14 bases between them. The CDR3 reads CATSAKGVRSYNEQFF. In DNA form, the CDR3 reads TGTGCCACCAGTGCTAAGGGAGTTAGGTCCTACAATGAGCAGTTCTTC.